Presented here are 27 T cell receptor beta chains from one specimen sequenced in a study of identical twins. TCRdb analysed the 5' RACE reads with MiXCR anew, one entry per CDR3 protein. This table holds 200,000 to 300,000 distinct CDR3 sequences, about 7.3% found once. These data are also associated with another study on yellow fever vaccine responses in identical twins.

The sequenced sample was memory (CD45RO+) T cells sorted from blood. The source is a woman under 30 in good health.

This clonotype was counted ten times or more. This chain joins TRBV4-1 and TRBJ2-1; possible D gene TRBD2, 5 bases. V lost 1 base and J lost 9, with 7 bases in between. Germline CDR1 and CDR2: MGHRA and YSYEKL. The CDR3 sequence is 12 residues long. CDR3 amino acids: CASSQGGIEQFF. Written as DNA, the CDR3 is TGCGCCAGCAGCCAAGGAGGGATTGAGCAGTTCTTC.

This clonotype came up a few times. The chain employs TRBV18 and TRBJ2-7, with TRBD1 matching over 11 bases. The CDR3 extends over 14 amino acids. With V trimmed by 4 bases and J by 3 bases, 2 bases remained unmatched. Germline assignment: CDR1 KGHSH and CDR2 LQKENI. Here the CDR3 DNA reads TGTGCCAGCTCACAGGGACAGGGGGACTACGAGCAGTACTTC. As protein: CASSQGQGDYEQYF. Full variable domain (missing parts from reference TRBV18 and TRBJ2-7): NAGVMQNPRHLVRRRGQEARLRCSPMKGHSHVYWYRQLPEEGLKFMVYLQKENIIDESGMPKERFSAEFPKEGPSILRIQQVVRGDSAAYFCASSQGQGDYEQYFGPGTRLTVT.

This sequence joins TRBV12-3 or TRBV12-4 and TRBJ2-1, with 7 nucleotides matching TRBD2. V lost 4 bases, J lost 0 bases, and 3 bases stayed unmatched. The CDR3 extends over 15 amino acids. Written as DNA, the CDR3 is TGTGCCAGCAGTTGGGGCGGGAGCTCCTACAATGAGCAGTTCTTC. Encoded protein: CASSWGGSSYNEQFF.

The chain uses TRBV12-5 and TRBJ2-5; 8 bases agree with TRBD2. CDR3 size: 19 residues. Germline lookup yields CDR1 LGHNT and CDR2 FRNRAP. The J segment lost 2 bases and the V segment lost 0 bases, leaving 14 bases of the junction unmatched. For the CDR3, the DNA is TGTGCTAGTGGTTTGGTCCGCCCCAGAAGCGGGAGTGGTCAAGAGACCCAGTACTTC. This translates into CASGLVRPRSGSGQETQYF.

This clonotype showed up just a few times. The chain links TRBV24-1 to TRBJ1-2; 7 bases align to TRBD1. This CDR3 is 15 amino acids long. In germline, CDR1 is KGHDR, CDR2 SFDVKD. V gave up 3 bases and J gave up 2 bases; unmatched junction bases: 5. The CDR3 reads CATSDPGQKNYGYTF. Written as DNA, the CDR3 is TGTGCCACCAGTGATCCGGGACAGAAAAACTATGGCTACACCTTC.

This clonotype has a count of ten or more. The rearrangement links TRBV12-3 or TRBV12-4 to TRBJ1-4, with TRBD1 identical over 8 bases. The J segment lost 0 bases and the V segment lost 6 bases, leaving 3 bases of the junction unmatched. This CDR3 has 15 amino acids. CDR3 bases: TGTGCCAGCAGGGGACAGGTCTCAACTAATGAAAAACTGTTTTTT. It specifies CASRGQVSTNEKLFF.

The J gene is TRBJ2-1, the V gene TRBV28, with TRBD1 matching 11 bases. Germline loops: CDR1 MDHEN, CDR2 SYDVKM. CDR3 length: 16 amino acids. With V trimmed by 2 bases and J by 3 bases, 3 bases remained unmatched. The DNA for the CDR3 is TGTGCCAGCAGTTTAGGGGGGACAGGGGGCTACAATGAGCAGTTCTTC. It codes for CASSLGGTGGYNEQFF.

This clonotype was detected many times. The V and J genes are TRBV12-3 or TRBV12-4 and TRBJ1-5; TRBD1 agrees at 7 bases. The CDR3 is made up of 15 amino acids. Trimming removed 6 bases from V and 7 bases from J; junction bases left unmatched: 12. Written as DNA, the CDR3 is TGTGCCAGCAGCACCGGGACAGTGGGGGGACAGCCCCAGCATTTT. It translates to CASSTGTVGGQPQHF.

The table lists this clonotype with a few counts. CDR3 sequence: CASSEQTGVSGEKLFF. Here the CDR3 DNA reads TGTGCCAGCAGCGAGCAAACAGGGGTGTCCGGGGAAAAACTGTTTTTT. The chain uses TRBV14 and TRBJ1-4, with TRBD1 identical over 7 bases. Germline V lookup: CDR1 SGHDN, CDR2 FVKESK. J lost 8 bases, V lost 5 bases, and 14 bases had no gene match. This CDR3 has 16 amino acids. Complete variable domain (other parts from reference TRBV14 and TRBJ1-4): EAGVTQFPSHSVIEKGQTVTLRCDPISGHDNLYWYRRVMGKEIKFLLHFVKESKQDESGMPNNRFLAERTGGTYSTLKVQPAELEDSGVYFCASSEQTGVSGEKLFFGSGTQLSVL.

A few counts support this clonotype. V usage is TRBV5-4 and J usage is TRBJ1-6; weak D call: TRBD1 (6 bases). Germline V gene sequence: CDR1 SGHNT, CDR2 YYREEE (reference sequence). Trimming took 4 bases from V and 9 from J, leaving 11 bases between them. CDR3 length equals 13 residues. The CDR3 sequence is CASSPEGGSPLHF. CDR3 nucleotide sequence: TGTGCCAGCAGCCCAGAAGGGGGTTCACCCCTCCACTTT.

The CDR3 sequence is CASSLPPGVEEQYF. The CDR3 DNA sequence: TGTGCCAGCAGTTTGCCTCCAGGGGTGGAAGAGCAGTACTTC. The V gene is TRBV12-3 or TRBV12-4, the J gene TRBJ2-7, with a tentative D call TRBD1 (6 bases). Between the trimmed V and J ends, which lost 3 bases and 7 bases, there was a span of 16 bases. The CDR3 length is 14 residues.

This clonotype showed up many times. The CDR3 reads CASSLLGTTSANTGELFF. The CDR3 DNA follows: TGTGCCAGCAGCCTGCTGGGCACCACTTCCGCGAACACCGGGGAGCTGTTTTTT. This chain uses TRBV11-2 with TRBJ2-2, with D unresolved. The CDR3 is 18 amino acids. Germline V gene lookup returns CDR1 SGHAT and CDR2 FQNNGV. Trimming shortened V by 5 bases and J by 0 bases, and 19 bases separated the two germline ends. The variable domain in full, with the rest retrieved from reference TRBV11-2 and TRBJ2-2, is EAGVAQSPRYKIIEKRQSVAFWCNPISGHATLYWYQQILGQGPKLLIQFQNNGVVDDSQLPKDRFSAERLKGVDSTLKIQPAKLEDSAVYLCASSLLGTTSANTGELFFGEGSRLTVL.

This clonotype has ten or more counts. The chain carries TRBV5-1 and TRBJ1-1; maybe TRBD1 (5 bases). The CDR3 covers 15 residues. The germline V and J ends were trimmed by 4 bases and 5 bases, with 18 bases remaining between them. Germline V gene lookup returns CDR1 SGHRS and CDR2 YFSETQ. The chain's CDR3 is CASSHIKGAWTEAFF. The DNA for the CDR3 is TGCGCCAGCAGCCACATTAAAGGGGCTTGGACTGAAGCTTTCTTT.

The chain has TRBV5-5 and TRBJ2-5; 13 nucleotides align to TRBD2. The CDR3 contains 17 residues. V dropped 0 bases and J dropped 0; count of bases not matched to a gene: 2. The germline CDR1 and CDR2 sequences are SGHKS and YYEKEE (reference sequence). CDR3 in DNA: TGTGCCAGCAGCTTGGGAGGACTAGCGGGGGACCAAGAGACCCAGTACTTC. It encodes CASSLGGLAGDQETQYF.

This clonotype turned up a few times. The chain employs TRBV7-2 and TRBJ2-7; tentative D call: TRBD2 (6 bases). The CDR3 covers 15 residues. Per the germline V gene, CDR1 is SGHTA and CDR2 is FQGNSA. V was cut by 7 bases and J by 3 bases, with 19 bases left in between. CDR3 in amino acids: CASNPPVGSNYEQYF. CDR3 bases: TGTGCCAGCAACCCCCCTGTCGGGAGTAACTACGAGCAGTACTTC. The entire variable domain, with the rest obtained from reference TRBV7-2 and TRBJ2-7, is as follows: GAGVSQSPSNKVTEKGKDVELRCDPISGHTALYWYRQSLGQGLEFLIYFQGNSAPDKSGLPSDRFSAERTGGSVSTLTIQRTQQEDSAVYLCASNPPVGSNYEQYFGPGTRLTVT.

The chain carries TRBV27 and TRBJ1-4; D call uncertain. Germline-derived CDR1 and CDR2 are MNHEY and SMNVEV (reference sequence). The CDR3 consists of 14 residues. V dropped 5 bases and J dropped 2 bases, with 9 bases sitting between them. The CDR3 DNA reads TGTGCCAGCAGTCCTGCGGGGACTAATGAAAAACTGTTTTTT. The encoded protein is CASSPAGTNEKLFF.

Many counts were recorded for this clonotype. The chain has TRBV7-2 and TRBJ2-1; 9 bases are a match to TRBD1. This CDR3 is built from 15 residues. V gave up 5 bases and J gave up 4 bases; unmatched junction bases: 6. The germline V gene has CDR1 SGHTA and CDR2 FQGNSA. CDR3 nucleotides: TGTGCCAGCAGCCCAGGAGGACAGGGGTACAATGAGCAGTTCTTC. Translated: CASSPGGQGYNEQFF.

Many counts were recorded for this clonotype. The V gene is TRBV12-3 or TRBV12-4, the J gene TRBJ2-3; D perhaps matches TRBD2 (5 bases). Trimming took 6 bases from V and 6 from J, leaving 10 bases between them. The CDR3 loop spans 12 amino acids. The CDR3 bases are TGTGCCAGCAGCCGGACTGGGGATACGCAGTATTTT. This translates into CASSRTGDTQYF.

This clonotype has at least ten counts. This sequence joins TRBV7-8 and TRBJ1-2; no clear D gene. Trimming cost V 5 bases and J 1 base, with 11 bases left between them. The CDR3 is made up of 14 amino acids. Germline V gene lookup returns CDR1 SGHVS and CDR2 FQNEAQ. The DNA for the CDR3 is TGTGCCAGCAGCCCGGAACACCTTAACTATGGCTACACCTTC. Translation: CASSPEHLNYGYTF.

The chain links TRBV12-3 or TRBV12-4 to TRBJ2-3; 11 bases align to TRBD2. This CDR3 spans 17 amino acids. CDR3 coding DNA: TGTACCATCTGTTTAGCGCTAGCGGGAGGTCTCACAGATACGCAGTATTTT. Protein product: CTICLALAGGLTDTQYF.

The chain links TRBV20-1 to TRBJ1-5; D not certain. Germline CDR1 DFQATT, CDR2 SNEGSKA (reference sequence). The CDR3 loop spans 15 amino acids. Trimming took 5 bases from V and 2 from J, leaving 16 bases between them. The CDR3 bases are TGCAGTGCTGCCCCAGCCCTAAGGGGCAATCAGCCCCAGCATTTT. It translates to CSAAPALRGNQPQHF.

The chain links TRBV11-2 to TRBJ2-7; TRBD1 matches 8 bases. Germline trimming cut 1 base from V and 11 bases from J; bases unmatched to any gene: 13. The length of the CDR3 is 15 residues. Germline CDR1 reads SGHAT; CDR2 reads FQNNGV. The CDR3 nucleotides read TGTGCCAGCAGCTTAGCCCCGACAGACAGGGGTCCTGAGTACTTC. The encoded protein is CASSLAPTDRGPEYF.

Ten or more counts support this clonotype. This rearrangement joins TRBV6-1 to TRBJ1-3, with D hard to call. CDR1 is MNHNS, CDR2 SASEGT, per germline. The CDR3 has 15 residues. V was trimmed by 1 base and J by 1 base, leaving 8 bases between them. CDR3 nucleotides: TGTGCCAGCAGTGAAGACGGAGGGTCTGGAAACACCATATATTTT. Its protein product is CASSEDGGSGNTIYF.

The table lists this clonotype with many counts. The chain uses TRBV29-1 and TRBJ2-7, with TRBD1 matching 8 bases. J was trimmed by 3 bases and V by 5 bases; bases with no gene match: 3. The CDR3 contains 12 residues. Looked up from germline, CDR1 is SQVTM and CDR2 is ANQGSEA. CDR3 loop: CSVRGQVYEQYF. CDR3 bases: TGCAGCGTTCGGGGACAGGTCTACGAGCAGTACTTC.

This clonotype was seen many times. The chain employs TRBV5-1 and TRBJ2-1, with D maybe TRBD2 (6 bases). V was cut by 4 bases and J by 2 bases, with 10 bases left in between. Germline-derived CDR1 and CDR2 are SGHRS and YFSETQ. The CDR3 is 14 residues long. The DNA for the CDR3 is TGCGCCAGCAGCCAGCCTAGCGCCTACAATGAGCAGTTCTTC. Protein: CASSQPSAYNEQFF.

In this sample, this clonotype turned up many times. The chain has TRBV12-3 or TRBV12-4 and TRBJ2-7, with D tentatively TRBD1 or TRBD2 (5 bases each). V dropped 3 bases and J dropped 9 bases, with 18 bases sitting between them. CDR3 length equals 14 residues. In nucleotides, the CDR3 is TGTGCCAGCAGTTTCGGCGGGCGCAGTACAGGGCAGTACTTC. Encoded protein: CASSFGGRSTGQYF.

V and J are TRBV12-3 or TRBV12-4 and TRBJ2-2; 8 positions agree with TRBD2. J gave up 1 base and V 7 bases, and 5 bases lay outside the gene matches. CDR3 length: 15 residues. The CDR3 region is CASTGGGKNTGELFF. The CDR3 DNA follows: TGTGCCAGCACCGGGGGGGGGAAGAACACCGGGGAGCTGTTTTTT.